Listed below are T cell receptor beta chains from one sample, sequenced in a study of control samples from healthy donors and cancer patients. Clones were read by immunoSEQ multiplex PCR, and TCRdb kept only the in-frame ones, dropping some. The sample shows about 45,000 clones, around 70% of them seen only once. Material for sequencing was formalin-fixed, paraffin-embedded tissue. The receptors stem from a male donor with melanoma. The CDR3 runs from the conserved cysteine through the conserved F or W. D genes are given only for firm matches. Size values are once, few and many counts, or a class for expanded clones, and some rows have none.

TRBJ1-1,-,15,TRBV6-5,-,TGTGCCAGCAGCTGGTCCTTGGGGGCCAACACTGAAGCTTTCTTT,CASSWSLGANTEAFF
TRBJ2-1,-,13,TRBV7-9,-,TGTGCCAGCAGCCCTGAAGGGCTCGATGAGCAGTTCTTC,CASSPEGLDEQFF
TRBJ2-1,few,14,TRBV11-3,-,TGTGCCAGCAGCTTAGGGGACACCTACAATGAGCAGTTCTTC,CASSLGDTYNEQFF
TRBJ2-3,few,18,TRBV4-2,TRBD2,TGTGCCAGCAGCCAAGATAATTCCCTGACTAGCGGGCAGGATACGCAGTATTTT,CASSQDNSLTSGQDTQYF
TRBJ1-2,many,15,TRBV7-8,TRBD1,TGTGCCAGCAGCTTAGGACACGGGACAGGGGCCGGCTACACCTTC,CASSLGHGTGAGYTF
TRBJ2-7,-,14,TRBV19,-,TGTGCCAGTAGTGCAGGGGGGGCAGCCTACGAGCAGTACTTC,CASSAGGAAYEQYF
TRBJ1-2,-,15,TRBV5-5,-,TGTGCCAGCAGCGGGACATCTTCACCTAACTATGGCTACACCTTC,CASSGTSSPNYGYTF
TRBJ2-7,once,14,TRBV7-9,-,TGTGCCAGCAGCTTAAACCAGGGAATGTACGAGCAGTACTTC,CASSLNQGMYEQYF
TRBJ1-2,-,14,TRBV7-9,TRBD1,TGTGCCAGCAGCTGGGGGACAGCCAGCTATGGCTACACCTTC,CASSWGTASYGYTF
TRBJ2-7,-,13,TRBV20-1,TRBD2,TGCAGTGCTAGTTCGGGAGGGCCTTACGAGCAGTACTTC,CSASSGGPYEQYF
TRBJ2-5,-,14,TRBV24-1,TRBD2,TGTGCCACCAGTGATTTACTAGCGGGAGAGACCCAGTACTTC,CATSDLLAGETQYF
TRBJ2-6,-,15,TRBV28,-,TGTGCCAGCAGCCCGGGGGTCACTGGGGCCAACGTCCTGACTTTC,CASSPGVTGANVLTF
TRBJ2-7,few,13,TRBV27,-,TGTGCCAGCAGTCGGGGGAGGACCTACGAGCAGTACTTC,CASSRGRTYEQYF
TRBJ2-7,-,13,TRBV5-1,-,TGCGCCAGCAGCTTGGGACAGTTCTACGAGCAGTACTTC,CASSLGQFYEQYF
TRBJ2-7,-,13,TRBV6-2/TRBV6-3,-,TGTGCCAGCAGTCGTACAGGGCTCTACGAGCAGTACTTC,CASSRTGLYEQYF
TRBJ2-1,-,15,TRBV19,-,TGTGCCAGTAGTGTTAGACAGGGACTCTACAATGAGCAGTTCTTC,CASSVRQGLYNEQFF
TRBJ2-7,-,18,TRBV11-2,TRBD2,TGTGCCAGCAGCTTCGAACTAGCGGGAGGGCCTCCCCAGTGGGAGCAGTACTTC,CASSFELAGGPPQWEQYF
TRBJ2-7,-,16,TRBV3-1/TRBV3-2,TRBD1,TGTGCCAGCAGCCAAGATCAGGGGGTAGTTCCCTACGAGCAGTACTTC,CASSQDQGVVPYEQYF
TRBJ2-1,once,17,TRBV2,-,TGTGCCAGCAGTGGGGGGTTGGGCGGTCGGGACAACAATGAGCAGTTCTTC,CASSGGLGGRDNNEQFF
TRBJ2-5,-,15,TRBV25-1,TRBD2,TGTGCCAGCAGTGATGCGCGGGAGGTGGGGGAGACCCAGTACTTC,CASSDAREVGETQYF
TRBJ2-7,-,15,TRBV19,-,TGTGCCAGTACTCCCAACAGGGATCGTGGGTACGAGCAGTACTTC,CASTPNRDRGYEQYF
TRBJ2-5,-,15,TRBV5-1,TRBD2,TGCGCCAGCAGCCCGGGGGGAGGGGACCAAGAGACCCAGTACTTC,CASSPGGGDQETQYF
TRBJ1-1,-,11,TRBV6-5,-,TGTGCCAGCAGGGCGAACACTGAAGCTTTCTTT,CASRANTEAFF
TRBJ2-5,few,12,TRBV6-6,-,TGTGCCAGCAGTCCCGGGACAGAGACCCAGTACTTC,CASSPGTETQYF
TRBJ2-3,few,15,TRBV5-6,-,TGTGCCAGCAGCTCCGGACGGGTCAGCACAGATACGCAGTATTTT,CASSSGRVSTDTQYF